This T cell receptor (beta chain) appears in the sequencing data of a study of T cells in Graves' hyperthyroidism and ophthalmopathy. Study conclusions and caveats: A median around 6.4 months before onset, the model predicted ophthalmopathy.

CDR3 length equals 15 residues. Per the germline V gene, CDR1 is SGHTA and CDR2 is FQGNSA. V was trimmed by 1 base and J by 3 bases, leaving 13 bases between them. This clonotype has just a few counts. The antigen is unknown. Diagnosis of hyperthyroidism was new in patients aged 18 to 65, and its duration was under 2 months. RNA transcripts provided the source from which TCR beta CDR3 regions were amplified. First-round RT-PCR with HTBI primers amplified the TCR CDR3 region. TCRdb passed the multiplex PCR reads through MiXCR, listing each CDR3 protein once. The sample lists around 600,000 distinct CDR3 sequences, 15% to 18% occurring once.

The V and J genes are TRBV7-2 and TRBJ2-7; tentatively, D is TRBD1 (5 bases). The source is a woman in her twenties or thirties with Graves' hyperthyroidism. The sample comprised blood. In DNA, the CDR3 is TGTGCCAGCAGCTTAGGGGGCGACAGCCTCTACGAGCAGTACTTC. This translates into CASSLGGDSLYEQYF.